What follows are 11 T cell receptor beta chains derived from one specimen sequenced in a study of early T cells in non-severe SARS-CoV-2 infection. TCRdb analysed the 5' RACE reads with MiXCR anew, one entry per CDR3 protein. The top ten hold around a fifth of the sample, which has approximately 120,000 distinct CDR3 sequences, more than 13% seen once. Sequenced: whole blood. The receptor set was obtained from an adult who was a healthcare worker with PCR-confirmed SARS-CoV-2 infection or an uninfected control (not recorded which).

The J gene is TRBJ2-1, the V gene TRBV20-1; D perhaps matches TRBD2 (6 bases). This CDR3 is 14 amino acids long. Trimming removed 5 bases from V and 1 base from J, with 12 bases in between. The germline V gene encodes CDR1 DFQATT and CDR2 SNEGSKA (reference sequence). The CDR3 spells CSALATGSYNEQFF. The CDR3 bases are TGCAGTGCTCTAGCGACGGGGTCCTACAATGAGCAGTTCTTC.

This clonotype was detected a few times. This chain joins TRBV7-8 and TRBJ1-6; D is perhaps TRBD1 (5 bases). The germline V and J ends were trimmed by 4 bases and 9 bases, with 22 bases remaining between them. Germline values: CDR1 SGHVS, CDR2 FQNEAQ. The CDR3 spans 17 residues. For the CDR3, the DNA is TGTGCCAGCAGCTCGAAAGGACGAACAGGAATTGGTTCACCCCTCCACTTT. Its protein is CASSSKGRTGIGSPLHF.

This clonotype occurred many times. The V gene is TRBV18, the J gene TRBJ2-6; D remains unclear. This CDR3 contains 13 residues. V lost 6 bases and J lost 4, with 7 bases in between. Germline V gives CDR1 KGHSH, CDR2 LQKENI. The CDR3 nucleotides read TGTGCCAGCTCTGACGACGGGGCCAACGTCCTGACTTTC. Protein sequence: CASSDDGANVLTF.

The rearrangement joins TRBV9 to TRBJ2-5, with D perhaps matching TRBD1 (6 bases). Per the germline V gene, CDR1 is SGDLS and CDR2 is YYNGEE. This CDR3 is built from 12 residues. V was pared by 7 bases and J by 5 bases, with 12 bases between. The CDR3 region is CASARTDETQYF. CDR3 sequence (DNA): TGTGCCAGCGCCAGGACAGACGAGACCCAGTACTTC.

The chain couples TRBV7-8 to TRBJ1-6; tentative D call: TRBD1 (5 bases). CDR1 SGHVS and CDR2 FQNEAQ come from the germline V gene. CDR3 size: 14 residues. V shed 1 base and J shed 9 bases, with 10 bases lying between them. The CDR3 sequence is CASSLERGASPLHF. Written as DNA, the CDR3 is TGTGCCAGCAGCTTAGAAAGGGGCGCTTCACCCCTCCACTTT.

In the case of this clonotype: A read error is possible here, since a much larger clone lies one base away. CDR3 nucleotides: TGTGCCAGCAGCTTTGGTCAGATGAACACTGAAGCTTTCTTT. Translation: CASSFGQMNTEAFF. The chain links TRBV7-9 to TRBJ1-1; D is unclear. The CDR3 has 14 residues. Germline lookup yields CDR1 SEHNR and CDR2 FQNEAQ (reference sequence). Trimming stripped 3 bases from V and 0 bases from J, with 8 bases between.

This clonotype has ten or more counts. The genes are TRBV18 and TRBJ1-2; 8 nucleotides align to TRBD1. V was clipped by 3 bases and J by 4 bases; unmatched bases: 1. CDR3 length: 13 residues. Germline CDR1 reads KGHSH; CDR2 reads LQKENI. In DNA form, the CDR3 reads TGTGCCAGCTCACCTGACAGGGGCTATGGCTACACCTTC. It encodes CASSPDRGYGYTF.

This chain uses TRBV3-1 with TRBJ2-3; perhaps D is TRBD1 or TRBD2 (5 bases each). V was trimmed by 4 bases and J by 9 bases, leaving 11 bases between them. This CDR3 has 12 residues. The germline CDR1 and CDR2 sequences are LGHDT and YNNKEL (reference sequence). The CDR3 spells CASSPEGITQYF. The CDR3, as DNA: TGTGCCAGCAGCCCAGAGGGGATCACGCAGTATTTT.

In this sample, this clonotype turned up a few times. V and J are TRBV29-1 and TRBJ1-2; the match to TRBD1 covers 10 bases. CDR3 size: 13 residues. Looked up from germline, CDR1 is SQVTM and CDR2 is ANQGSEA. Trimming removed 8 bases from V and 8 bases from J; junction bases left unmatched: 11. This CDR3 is CSFLGTGDRGYTF. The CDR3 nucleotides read TGCAGCTTTTTGGGGACAGGGGATCGGGGCTACACCTTC.

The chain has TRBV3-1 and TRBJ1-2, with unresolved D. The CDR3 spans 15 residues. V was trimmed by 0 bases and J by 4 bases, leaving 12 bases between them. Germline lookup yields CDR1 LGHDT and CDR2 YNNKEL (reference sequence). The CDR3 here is CASSQDPGSGYGYTF. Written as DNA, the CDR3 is TGTGCCAGCAGCCAAGATCCGGGCAGCGGCTATGGCTACACCTTC.

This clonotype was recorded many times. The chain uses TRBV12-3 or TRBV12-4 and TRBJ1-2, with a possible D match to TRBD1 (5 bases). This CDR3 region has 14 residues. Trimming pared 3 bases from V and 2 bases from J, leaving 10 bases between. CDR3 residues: CASSLQGVNYGYTF. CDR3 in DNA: TGTGCCAGCAGTTTGCAGGGAGTGAACTATGGCTACACCTTC.